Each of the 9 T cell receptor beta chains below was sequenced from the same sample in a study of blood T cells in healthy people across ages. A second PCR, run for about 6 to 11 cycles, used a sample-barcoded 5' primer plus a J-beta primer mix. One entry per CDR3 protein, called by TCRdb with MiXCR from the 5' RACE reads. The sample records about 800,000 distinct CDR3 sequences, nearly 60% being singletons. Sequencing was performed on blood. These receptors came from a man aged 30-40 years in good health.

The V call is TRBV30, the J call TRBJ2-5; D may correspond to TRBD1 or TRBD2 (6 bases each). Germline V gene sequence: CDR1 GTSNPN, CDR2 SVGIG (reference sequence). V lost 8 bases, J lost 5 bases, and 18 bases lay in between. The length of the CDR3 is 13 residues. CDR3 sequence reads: CASAGDSRETQYF. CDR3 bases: TGTGCCAGCGCAGGGGACTCGAGGGAGACCCAGTACTTC.

The CDR3: CAISYGTGTYEQYF. The CDR3 DNA sequence: TGTGCCATCAGTTACGGGACAGGGACCTACGAGCAGTACTTC. The genes are TRBV10-3 and TRBJ2-7, with 9 bases identical to TRBD1. The CDR3 loop spans 14 amino acids. With V trimmed by 5 bases and J by 2 bases, 4 bases remained unmatched. Looked up from germline, CDR1 is ENHRY and CDR2 is SYGVKD.

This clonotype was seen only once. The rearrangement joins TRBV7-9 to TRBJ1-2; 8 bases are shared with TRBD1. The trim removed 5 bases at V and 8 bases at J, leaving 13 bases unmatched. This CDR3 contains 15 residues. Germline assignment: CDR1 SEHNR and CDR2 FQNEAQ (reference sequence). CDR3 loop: CASSPSHSQGVGYTF. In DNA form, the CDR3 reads TGTGCCAGCAGCCCATCCCACTCACAGGGGGTCGGCTACACCTTC.

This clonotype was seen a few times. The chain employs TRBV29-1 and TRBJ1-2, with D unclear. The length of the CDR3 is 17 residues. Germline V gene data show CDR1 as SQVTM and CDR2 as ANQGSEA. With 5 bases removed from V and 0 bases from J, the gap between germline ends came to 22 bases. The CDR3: CSVIPPAQESANYGYTF. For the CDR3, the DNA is TGCAGCGTTATCCCCCCCGCTCAAGAAAGTGCTAACTATGGCTACACCTTC.

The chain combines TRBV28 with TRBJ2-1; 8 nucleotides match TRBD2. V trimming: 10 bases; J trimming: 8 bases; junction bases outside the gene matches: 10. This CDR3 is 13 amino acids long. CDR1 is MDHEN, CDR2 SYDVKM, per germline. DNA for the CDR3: TGTGCCACCACGGGAGGGCCAATCTATGAGCAGTTCTTC. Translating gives CATTGGPIYEQFF. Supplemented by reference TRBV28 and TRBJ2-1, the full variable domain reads DVKVTQSSRYLVKRTGEKVFLECVQDMDHENMFWYRQDPGLGLRLIYFSYDVKMKEKGDIPEGYSVSREKKERFSLILESASTNQTSMYLCATTGGPIYEQFFGPGTRLTVL.

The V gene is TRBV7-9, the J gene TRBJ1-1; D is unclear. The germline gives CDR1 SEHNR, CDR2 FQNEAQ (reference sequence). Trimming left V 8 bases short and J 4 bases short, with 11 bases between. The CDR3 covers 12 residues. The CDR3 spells CASRDGGTEAFF. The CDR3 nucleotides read TGTGCCAGCCGTGACGGAGGCACTGAAGCTTTCTTT.

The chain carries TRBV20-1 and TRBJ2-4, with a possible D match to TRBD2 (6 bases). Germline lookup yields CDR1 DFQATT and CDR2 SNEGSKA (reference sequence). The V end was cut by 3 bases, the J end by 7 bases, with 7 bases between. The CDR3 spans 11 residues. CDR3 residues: CSASRENIQYF. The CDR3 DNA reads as TGCAGTGCTAGTCGGGAGAACATTCAGTACTTC.

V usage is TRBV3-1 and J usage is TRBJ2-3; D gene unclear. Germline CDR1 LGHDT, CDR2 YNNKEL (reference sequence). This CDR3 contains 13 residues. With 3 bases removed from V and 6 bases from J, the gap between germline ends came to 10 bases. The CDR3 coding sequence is TGTGCCAGCAGCCAGGGAAATGGTGATACGCAGTATTTT. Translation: CASSQGNGDTQYF.

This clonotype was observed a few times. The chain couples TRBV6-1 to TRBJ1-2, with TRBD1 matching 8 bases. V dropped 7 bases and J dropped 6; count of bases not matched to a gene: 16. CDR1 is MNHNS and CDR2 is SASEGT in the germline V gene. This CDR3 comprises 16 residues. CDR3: CASKFIPGTGHDGYTF. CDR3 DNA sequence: TGTGCCAGCAAATTTATTCCCGGGACAGGCCATGATGGCTACACCTTC.